Sequencing of this TCR beta chain was carried out in a study of blood T cells in healthy people across ages. Study results and caveats: It was not possible, with unsorted PBMCs, to conclusively compare naive and antigen-experienced cells.

Samples each yielded at least 5.5 micrograms of total RNA. For this clonotype: Its antigen remains unknown. A much more abundant neighbour one base away suggests this may be a read error.

A second PCR of 7 to 11 cycles used a sample-barcoded 5' primer and a J-beta primer mix. Researchers report that a template-switch adaptor with 12 random nucleotides tagged each cDNA molecule. At least 2.5 million CDR3-containing paired-end reads were obtained per sample. One entry per CDR3 protein results from TCRdb running MiXCR on the 5' RACE reads. Of more than 800,000 distinct CDR3 sequences in the sample, less than 35% are singletons; the top ten hold 17%. Trimming cost V 0 bases and J 11 bases; bases outside gene matches: 14. CDR3 length: 17 residues. Germline assignment: CDR1 LGHDT and CDR2 YNNKEL (reference sequence).

The clonotype comes from a woman older than 75 in good health. The chain has TRBV3-1 and TRBJ2-5; the match to TRBD2 covers 11 bases. The sequencing input was blood. CDR3 coding DNA: TGTGCCAGCAGCCAAGATGGGCCTGGGCTTAGCGGGGGGGAGCAGTACTTC. As protein: CASSQDGPGLSGGEQYF.